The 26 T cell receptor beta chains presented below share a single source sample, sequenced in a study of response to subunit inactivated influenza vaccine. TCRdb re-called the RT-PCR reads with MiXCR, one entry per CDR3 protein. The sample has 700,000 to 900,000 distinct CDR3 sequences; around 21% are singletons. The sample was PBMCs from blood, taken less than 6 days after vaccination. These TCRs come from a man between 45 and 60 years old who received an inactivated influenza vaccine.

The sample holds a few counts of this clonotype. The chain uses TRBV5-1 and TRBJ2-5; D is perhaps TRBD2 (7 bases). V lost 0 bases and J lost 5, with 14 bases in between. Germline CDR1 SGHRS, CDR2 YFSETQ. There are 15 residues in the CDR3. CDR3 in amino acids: CASSLVSGGEETQYF. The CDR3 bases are TGCGCCAGCAGCTTGGTGTCGGGGGGCGAGGAGACCCAGTACTTC. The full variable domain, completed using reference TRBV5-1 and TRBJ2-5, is KAGVTQTPRYLIKTRGQQVTLSCSPISGHRSVSWYQQTPGQGLQFLFEYFSETQRNKGNFPGRFSGRQFSNSRSEMNVSTLELGDSALYLCASSLVSGGEETQYFGPGTRLLVL.

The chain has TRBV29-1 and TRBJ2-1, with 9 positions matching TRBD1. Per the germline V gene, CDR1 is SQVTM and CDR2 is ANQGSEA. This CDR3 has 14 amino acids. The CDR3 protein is CSGSQGATYNEQFF. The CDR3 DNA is TGCAGTGGATCACAGGGGGCAACGTACAATGAGCAGTTCTTC.

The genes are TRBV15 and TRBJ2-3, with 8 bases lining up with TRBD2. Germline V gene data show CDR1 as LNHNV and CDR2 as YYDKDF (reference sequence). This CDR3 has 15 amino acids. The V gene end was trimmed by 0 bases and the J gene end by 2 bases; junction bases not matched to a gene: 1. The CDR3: CATSRDGGVTDTQYF. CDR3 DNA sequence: TGTGCCACCAGCAGAGACGGGGGGGTCACAGATACGCAGTATTTT. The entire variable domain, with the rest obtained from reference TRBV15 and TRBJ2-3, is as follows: DAMVIQNPRYQVTQFGKPVTLSCSQTLNHNVMYWYQQKSSQAPKLLFHYYDKDFNNEADTPDNFQSRRPNTSFCFLDIRSPGLGDTAMYLCATSRDGGVTDTQYFGPGTRLTVL.

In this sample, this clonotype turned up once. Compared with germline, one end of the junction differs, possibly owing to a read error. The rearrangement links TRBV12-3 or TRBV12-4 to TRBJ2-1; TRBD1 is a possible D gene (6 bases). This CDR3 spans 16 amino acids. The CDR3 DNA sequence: TGTGTCAGCAGTCCGGACAGCTACGAGGAGAACAATGAGCAGTTCTTC. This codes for CVSSPDSYEENNEQFF.

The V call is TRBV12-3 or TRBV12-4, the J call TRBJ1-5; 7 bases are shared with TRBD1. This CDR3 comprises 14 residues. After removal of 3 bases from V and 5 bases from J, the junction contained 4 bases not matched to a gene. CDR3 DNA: TGTGCCAGCAGTTTCCGGGACAGTTATCAGCCCCAGCATTTT. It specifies CASSFRDSYQPQHF.

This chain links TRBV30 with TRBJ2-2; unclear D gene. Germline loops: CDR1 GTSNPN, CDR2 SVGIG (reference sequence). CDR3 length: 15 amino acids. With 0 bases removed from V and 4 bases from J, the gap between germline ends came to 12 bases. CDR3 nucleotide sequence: TGTGCCTGGAGTGTAGGGTTAGGGATCACCGGGGAGCTGTTTTTT. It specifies CAWSVGLGITGELFF.

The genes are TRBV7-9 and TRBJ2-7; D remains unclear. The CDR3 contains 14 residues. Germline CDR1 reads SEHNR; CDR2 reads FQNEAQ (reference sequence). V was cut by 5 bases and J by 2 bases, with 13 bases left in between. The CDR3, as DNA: TGTGCCAGCAGCGGCCGCTGGGGAACCTACGAGCAGTACTTC. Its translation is CASSGRWGTYEQYF.

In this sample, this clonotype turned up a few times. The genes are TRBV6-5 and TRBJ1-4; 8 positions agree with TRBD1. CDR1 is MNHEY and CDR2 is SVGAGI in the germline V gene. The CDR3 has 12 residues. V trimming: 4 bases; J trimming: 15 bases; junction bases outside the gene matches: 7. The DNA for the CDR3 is TGTGCCAGCAGTTTCGACAGGGGAGATTTGTTTTTT. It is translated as CASSFDRGDLFF.

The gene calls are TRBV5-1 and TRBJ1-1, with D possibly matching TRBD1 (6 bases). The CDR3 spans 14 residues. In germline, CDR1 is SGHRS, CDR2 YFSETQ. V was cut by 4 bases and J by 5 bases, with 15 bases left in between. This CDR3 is CASSTGQARTEAFF. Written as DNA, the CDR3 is TGCGCCAGCAGCACGGGACAAGCGAGAACTGAAGCTTTCTTT.

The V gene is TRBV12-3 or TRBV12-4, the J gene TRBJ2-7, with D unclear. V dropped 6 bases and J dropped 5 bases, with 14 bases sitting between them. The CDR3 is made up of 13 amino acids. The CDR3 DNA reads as TGTGCCAGCAGCTCCAGTGGATCAGACGAGCAGTACTTC. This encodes CASSSSGSDEQYF.

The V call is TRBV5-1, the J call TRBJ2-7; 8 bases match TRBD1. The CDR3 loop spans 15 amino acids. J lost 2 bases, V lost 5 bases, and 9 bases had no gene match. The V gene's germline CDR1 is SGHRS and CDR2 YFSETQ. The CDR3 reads CASRKPGQAPYEQYF. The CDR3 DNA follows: TGCGCCAGCAGAAAACCGGGACAGGCACCCTACGAGCAGTACTTC.

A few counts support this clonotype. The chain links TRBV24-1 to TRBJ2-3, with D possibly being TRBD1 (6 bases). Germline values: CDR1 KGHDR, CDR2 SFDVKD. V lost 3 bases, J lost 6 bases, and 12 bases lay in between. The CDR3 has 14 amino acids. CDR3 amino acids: CATSDVQGADTQYF. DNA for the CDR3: TGTGCCACCAGTGATGTACAGGGAGCCGATACGCAGTATTTT.

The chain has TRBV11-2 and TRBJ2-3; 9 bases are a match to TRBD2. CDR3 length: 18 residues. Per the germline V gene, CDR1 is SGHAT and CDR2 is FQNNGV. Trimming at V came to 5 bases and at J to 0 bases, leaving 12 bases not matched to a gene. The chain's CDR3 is CASSLWGGGDVSTDTQYF. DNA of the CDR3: TGTGCCAGCAGCCTATGGGGCGGGGGGGACGTTAGCACAGATACGCAGTATTTT.

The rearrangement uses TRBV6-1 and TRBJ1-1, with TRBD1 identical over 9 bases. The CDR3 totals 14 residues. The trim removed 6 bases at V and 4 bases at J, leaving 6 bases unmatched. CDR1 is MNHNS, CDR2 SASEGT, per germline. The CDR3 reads CASRRTGESTEAFF. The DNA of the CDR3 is TGTGCCAGCAGGCGGACAGGGGAGAGCACTGAAGCTTTCTTT.

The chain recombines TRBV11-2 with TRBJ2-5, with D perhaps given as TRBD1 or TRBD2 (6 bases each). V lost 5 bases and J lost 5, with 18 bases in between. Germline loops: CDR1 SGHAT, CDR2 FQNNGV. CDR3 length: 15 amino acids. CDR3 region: CASSPSGRGGETQYF. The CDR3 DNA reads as TGTGCCAGCAGCCCCTCAGGCAGGGGAGGTGAGACCCAGTACTTC.

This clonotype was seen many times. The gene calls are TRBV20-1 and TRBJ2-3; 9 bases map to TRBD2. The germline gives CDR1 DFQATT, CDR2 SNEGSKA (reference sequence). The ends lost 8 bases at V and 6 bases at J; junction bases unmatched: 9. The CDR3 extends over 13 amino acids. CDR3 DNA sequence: TGCAGTCCGGGAGCGGGGGGCGGGGATACGCAGTATTTT. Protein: CSPGAGGGDTQYF.

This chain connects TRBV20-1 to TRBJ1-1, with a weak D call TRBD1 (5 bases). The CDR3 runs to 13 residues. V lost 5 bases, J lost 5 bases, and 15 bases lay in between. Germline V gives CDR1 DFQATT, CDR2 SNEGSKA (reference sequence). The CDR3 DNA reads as TGCAGTGCTGCCAAAGGGACGGGGACTGAAGCTTTCTTT. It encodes CSAAKGTGTEAFF.

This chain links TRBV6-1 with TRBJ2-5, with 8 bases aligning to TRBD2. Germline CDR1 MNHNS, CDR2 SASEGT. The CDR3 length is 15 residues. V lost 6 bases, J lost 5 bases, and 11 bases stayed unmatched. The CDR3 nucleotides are TGTGCCAGCAGGACCGGCGGGGGGACCCGGGAGACCCAGTACTTC. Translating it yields CASRTGGGTRETQYF.

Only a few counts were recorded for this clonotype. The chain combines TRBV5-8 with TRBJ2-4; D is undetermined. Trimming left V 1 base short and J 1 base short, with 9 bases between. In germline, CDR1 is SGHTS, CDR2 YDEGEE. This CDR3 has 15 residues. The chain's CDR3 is CASSLLYSAKNIQYF. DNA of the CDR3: TGTGCCAGCAGCTTGCTGTACAGTGCCAAAAACATTCAGTACTTC.

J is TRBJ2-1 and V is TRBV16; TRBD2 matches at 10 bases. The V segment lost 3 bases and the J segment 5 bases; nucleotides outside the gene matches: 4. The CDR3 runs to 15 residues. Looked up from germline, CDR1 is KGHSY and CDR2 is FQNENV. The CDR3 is CASSQIAGGHNEQFF. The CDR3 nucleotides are TGTGCCAGCAGCCAGATAGCGGGGGGACACAATGAGCAGTTCTTC.

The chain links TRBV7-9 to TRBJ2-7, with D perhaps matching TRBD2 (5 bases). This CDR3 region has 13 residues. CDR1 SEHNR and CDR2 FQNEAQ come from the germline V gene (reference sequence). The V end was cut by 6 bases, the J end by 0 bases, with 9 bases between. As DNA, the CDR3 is TGTGCCAGCAGGCTGAGCGGCTCCTACGAGCAGTACTTC. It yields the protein CASRLSGSYEQYF. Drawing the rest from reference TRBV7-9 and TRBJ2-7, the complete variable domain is DTGVSQNPRHKITKRGQNVTFRCDPISEHNRLYWYRQTLGQGPEFLTYFQNEAQLEKSRLLSDRFSAERPKGSFSTLEIQRTEQGDSAMYLCASRLSGSYEQYFGPGTRLTVT.

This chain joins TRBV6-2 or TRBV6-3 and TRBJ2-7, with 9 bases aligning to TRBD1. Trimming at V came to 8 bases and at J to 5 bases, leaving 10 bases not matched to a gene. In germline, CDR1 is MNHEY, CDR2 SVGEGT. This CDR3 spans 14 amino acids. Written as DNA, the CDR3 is TGTGCCAGCCCGCCGGACAGGGGACCCAACGAGCAGTACTTC. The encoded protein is CASPPDRGPNEQYF.

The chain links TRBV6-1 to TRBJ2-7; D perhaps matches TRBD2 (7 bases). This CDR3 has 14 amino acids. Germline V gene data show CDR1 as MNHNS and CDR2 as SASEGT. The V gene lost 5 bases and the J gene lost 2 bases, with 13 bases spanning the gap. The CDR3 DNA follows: TGTGCCAGCAGTCCCGGGGAGGGGGCCTACGAGCAGTACTTC. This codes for CASSPGEGAYEQYF.

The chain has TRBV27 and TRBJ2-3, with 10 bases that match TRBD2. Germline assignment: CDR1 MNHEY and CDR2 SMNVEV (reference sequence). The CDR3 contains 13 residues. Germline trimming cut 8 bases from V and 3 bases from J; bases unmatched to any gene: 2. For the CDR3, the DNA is TGTGCCAGCCAACTAGCGGGGACAGATACGCAGTATTTT. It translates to CASQLAGTDTQYF.

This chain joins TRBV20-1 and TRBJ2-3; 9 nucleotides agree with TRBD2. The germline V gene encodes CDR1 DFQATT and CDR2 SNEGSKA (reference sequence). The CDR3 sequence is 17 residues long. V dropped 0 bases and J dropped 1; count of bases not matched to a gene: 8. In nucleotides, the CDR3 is TGCAGTGCTAGAGATCTCCGGGTAGCGGGGGGCACAGATACGCAGTATTTT. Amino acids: CSARDLRVAGGTDTQYF.

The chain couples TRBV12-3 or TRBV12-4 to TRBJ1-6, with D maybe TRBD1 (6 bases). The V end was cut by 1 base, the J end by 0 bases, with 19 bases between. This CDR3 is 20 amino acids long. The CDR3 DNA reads TGTGCCAGCAGTTTAGATACAGGGACGATTTCTAGCTCCTATAATTCACCCCTCCACTTT. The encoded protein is CASSLDTGTISSSYNSPLHF.